This is a list of T cell receptor beta chains from one sample in a study of control samples from healthy donors and cancer patients. Using immunoSEQ multiplex PCR, the repertoire was profiled, and TCRdb retains in-frame clones only, with some absent. In the table there are 150,000 to 180,000 clones, nearly 95% of which are singletons. Sequences were obtained from blood. These TCRs come from a man aged 50 or older in good health. CDR3s include the opening cysteine and the closing phenylalanine or tryptophan. D genes are given only for firm matches. Part of the rows lack a size; the others show once, few, many or a class for expanded clones.

J gene: TRBJ1-5
V gene: TRBV3-1/TRBV3-2
CDR3 length: 16
clone size: .
D gene: .
CDR3 DNA: TGTGCCAGCAGCCAAGATGGCGGAGGGGGGAATCAGCCCCAGCATTTT
CDR3 protein: CASSQDGGGGNQPQHF

J gene: TRBJ2-2
V gene: TRBV6-5
CDR3 length: 13
clone size: .
D gene: .
CDR3 DNA: TGTGCCAGCACGGGACAGAACACCGGGGAGCTGTTTTTT
CDR3 protein: CASTGQNTGELFF

J gene: TRBJ2-1
V gene: TRBV28
CDR3 length: 21
clone size: .
D gene: TRBD2
CDR3 DNA: TGTGCCAGCAGTCCGCAAGGGGCTAGCGGGAGACTGCCGAGCTCCTACAATGAGCAGTTCTTC
CDR3 protein: CASSPQGASGRLPSSYNEQFF

J gene: TRBJ1-2
V gene: TRBV28
CDR3 length: 16
clone size: once
D gene: .
CDR3 DNA: TGTGCCAGCAGCTCCTCCACTTGGGGGCAGATCTATGGCTACACCTTC
CDR3 protein: CASSSSTWGQIYGYTF

J gene: TRBJ1-1
V gene: TRBV27
CDR3 length: 16
clone size: .
D gene: .
CDR3 DNA: TGTGCCAGCAGTTTAAAAGGGACACCCTCCCCTACTGAAGCTTTCTTT
CDR3 protein: CASSLKGTPSPTEAFF

J gene: TRBJ2-7
V gene: TRBV24-1
CDR3 length: 18
clone size: .
D gene: .
CDR3 DNA: TGTGCCACCAGTGATCCTGCCACCGGCAGGCGAAGCCAGGACGAGCAGTACTTC
CDR3 protein: CATSDPATGRRSQDEQYF

J gene: TRBJ2-5
V gene: TRBV14
CDR3 length: 16
clone size: .
D gene: .
CDR3 DNA: TGTGCCAGCAGCCACCTCGTCACGGCTCCCGGGTCGGCCCAGTACTTC
CDR3 protein: CASSHLVTAPGSAQYF

J gene: TRBJ1-2
V gene: TRBV7-2
CDR3 length: 12
clone size: .
D gene: .
CDR3 DNA: TGTGCCAGCAGCCCTTCTCTCTATGGCTACACCTTC
CDR3 protein: CASSPSLYGYTF

J gene: TRBJ2-2
V gene: TRBV5-1
CDR3 length: 15
clone size: .
D gene: TRBD1
CDR3 DNA: TGCGCCAGCAGCTTGAACACAGGGGACACCGGGGAGCTGTTTTTT
CDR3 protein: CASSLNTGDTGELFF

J gene: TRBJ2-5
V gene: TRBV3-1/TRBV3-2
CDR3 length: 14
clone size: .
D gene: TRBD2
CDR3 DNA: TGTGCCAGCAGCCTGGGACTAGAGAGGGAGACCCAGTACTTC
CDR3 protein: CASSLGLERETQYF

J gene: TRBJ1-2
V gene: TRBV10-3
CDR3 length: 14
clone size: .
D gene: TRBD1
CDR3 DNA: TGTGCCATCAGTGAGTGGGGACAGAACTATGGCTACACCTTC
CDR3 protein: CAISEWGQNYGYTF

J gene: TRBJ2-7
V gene: TRBV10-3
CDR3 length: 14
clone size: few
D gene: .
CDR3 DNA: TGTGCCATCAGCCCCGGGGGCCTCGCCTACGAGCAGTACTTC
CDR3 protein: CAISPGGLAYEQYF

J gene: TRBJ2-7
V gene: TRBV13
CDR3 length: 16
clone size: .
D gene: TRBD2
CDR3 DNA: TGTGCCAGCAGCTTAGTTGGTAGCGGGCACTCCTACGAGCAGTACTTC
CDR3 protein: CASSLVGSGHSYEQYF

J gene: TRBJ2-7
V gene: TRBV30
CDR3 length: 14
clone size: .
D gene: TRBD1
CDR3 DNA: TGTGCCTGGTTGGACAGGTCAAGCTCCTACGAGCAGTACTTC
CDR3 protein: CAWLDRSSSYEQYF

J gene: TRBJ1-5
V gene: TRBV19
CDR3 length: 13
clone size: .
D gene: .
CDR3 DNA: TGTGCCAGTAGTATAAATCCTTTGGGGCCCCAGCATTTT
CDR3 protein: CASSINPLGPQHF

J gene: TRBJ1-1
V gene: TRBV28
CDR3 length: 16
clone size: .
D gene: TRBD1
CDR3 DNA: TGTGCCAGCAGTTCTTGGGACAGGGGCTGGAACACTGAAGCTTTCTTT
CDR3 protein: CASSSWDRGWNTEAFF

J gene: TRBJ2-5
V gene: TRBV15
CDR3 length: 16
clone size: few
D gene: TRBD2
CDR3 DNA: TGTGCCACCAGCAGAGTTGGCGGGAGGCCCGAAGAGACCCAGTACTTC
CDR3 protein: CATSRVGGRPEETQYF

J gene: TRBJ1-6
V gene: TRBV18
CDR3 length: 13
clone size: few
D gene: .
CDR3 DNA: TGTGCCAGCACGACGGGGTATAATTCACCCCTCCACTTT
CDR3 protein: CASTTGYNSPLHF

J gene: TRBJ1-5
V gene: TRBV14
CDR3 length: 14
clone size: .
D gene: .
CDR3 DNA: TGTGCCAGCAGCCGGCAGGGTGTCCGTCAGCCCCAGCATTTT
CDR3 protein: CASSRQGVRQPQHF

J gene: TRBJ2-1
V gene: TRBV27
CDR3 length: 13
clone size: .
D gene: TRBD2
CDR3 DNA: TGTGCCAGCAGTTGGGCTAGCGGGTCCGGGCAGTTCTTC
CDR3 protein: CASSWASGSGQFF

J gene: TRBJ2-5
V gene: TRBV14
CDR3 length: 13
clone size: .
D gene: .
CDR3 DNA: TGTGCCAGCAGCCAATCAACCGGAGAGACCCAGTACTTC
CDR3 protein: CASSQSTGETQYF

J gene: TRBJ1-5
V gene: TRBV19
CDR3 length: 12
clone size: .
D gene: .
CDR3 DNA: TGTGCCAGTAGGCGGGGGGATCAGCCCCAGCATTTT
CDR3 protein: CASRRGDQPQHF

J gene: TRBJ1-1
V gene: TRBV18
CDR3 length: 14
clone size: .
D gene: .
CDR3 DNA: TGTGCCAGCTCACCTCAGGGACCGGGAACTGAAGCTTTCTTT
CDR3 protein: CASSPQGPGTEAFF

J gene: TRBJ1-2
V gene: TRBV27
CDR3 length: 15
clone size: .
D gene: TRBD1
CDR3 DNA: TGTGCCAGCAGTTTAATATCTCAGGGGGAGGGTGGCTACACCTTC
CDR3 protein: CASSLISQGEGGYTF

J gene: TRBJ2-7
V gene: TRBV2
CDR3 length: 14
clone size: few
D gene: .
CDR3 DNA: TGTGCCAGCAGTGACTTGCAGGTTTCTTACGAGCAGTACTTC
CDR3 protein: CASSDLQVSYEQYF

J gene: TRBJ2-2
V gene: TRBV19
CDR3 length: 17
clone size: .
D gene: TRBD1
CDR3 DNA: TGTGCCAGTAGTCTCGGTTCGACAGGGGATTACACCGGGGAGCTGTTTTTT
CDR3 protein: CASSLGSTGDYTGELFF

J gene: TRBJ1-1
V gene: TRBV7-9
CDR3 length: 16
clone size: once
D gene: .
CDR3 DNA: TGTGCCAGCAGCTCACCCGAACAGGGAGGTCGCACTGAAGCTTTCTTT
CDR3 protein: CASSSPEQGGRTEAFF

J gene: TRBJ1-2
V gene: TRBV6-1
CDR3 length: 15
clone size: .
D gene: .
CDR3 DNA: TGTGCCAGCAGTGAAGCGTGGCAGGTTGTCTATGGCTACACCTTC
CDR3 protein: CASSEAWQVVYGYTF

J gene: TRBJ2-7
V gene: TRBV18
CDR3 length: 14
clone size: .
D gene: .
CDR3 DNA: TGTGCCAGCTCACCACCGGGGACACCCTACGAGCAGTACTTC
CDR3 protein: CASSPPGTPYEQYF

J gene: TRBJ2-7
V gene: TRBV28
CDR3 length: 16
clone size: few
D gene: TRBD1
CDR3 DNA: TGTGCCAGCGGAGAGACAGGGGTCTCTTCCACCTACGAGCAGTACTTC
CDR3 protein: CASGETGVSSTYEQYF

J gene: TRBJ2-5
V gene: TRBV28
CDR3 length: 16
clone size: .
D gene: .
CDR3 DNA: TGTGCCAGCAGGATCGCGGGAGAAGGGGGCCAAGAGACCCAGTACTTC
CDR3 protein: CASRIAGEGGQETQYF

J gene: TRBJ1-4
V gene: TRBV28
CDR3 length: 15
clone size: .
D gene: .
CDR3 DNA: TGTGCCAGCAAGGATTCGTGGAGCGCTAATGAAAAACTGTTTTTT
CDR3 protein: CASKDSWSANEKLFF